This is a list of T cell receptor beta chains from one sample in a study of blood T cells in healthy people across ages. TCRdb fed the 5' RACE reads into MiXCR, producing one record per CDR3 protein. The sample includes 780,000 or so distinct CDR3 sequences, more than 20% of them seen just once. These data were also filed under a second study, of T cells of mothers and their children.

The sample was blood. Source of these receptors: a boy under 18 in good health. CDR3s leave out the opening cysteine and the closing phenylalanine or tryptophan. The order of the fields is CDR3 length, D gene, J gene, V gene, CDR3 protein. D genes are given only for firm matches.

>15|TRBD1|TRBJ2-2|TRBV10-3
AISPNRGQGPPGELF
>13|.|TRBJ1-5|TRBV11-2
ASSLLGDGNQPQH
>12|.|TRBJ2-5|TRBV29-1
SVEAAEGHETQY
>14|.|TRBJ1-5|TRBV6-6
ASSAPGTVSNQPQH
>13|.|TRBJ1-1|TRBV5-1
ASSLDTEVYTEAF
>13|.|TRBJ1-6|TRBV7-2
ASRVQSSYNSPLH
>15|TRBD2|TRBJ2-1|TRBV29-1
SVEGTSGASSYNEQF
>11|.|TRBJ1-1|TRBV6-5
ASSWNMNTEAF
>11|TRBD1|TRBJ2-7|TRBV29-1
SVRDRGGPEQY
>13|TRBD1|TRBJ1-2|TRBV7-9
ASSPGQGAGYGYT
>9|.|TRBJ1-1|TRBV20-1
SARVGAKTF
>12|TRBD1|TRBJ2-1|TRBV27
ASSFGTVNNEQF
>14|.|TRBJ2-2|TRBV6-5
ASSYSAGMGSGELF
>15|.|TRBJ2-1|TRBV4-2
ASSQVAGGGSYNEQF
>14|TRBD1|TRBJ1-2|TRBV20-1
SALGTGGTLPYGYT
>12|.|TRBJ2-7|TRBV6-6
ASTYPGRSYEQY
>12|.|TRBJ1-1|TRBV9
ASTGGVMNTEAF
>12|TRBD1|.|TRBV20-1
SALTGGNLDEQF
>15|.|TRBJ1-4|TRBV5-8
ASSLPLTEPLNEKLF
>13|TRBD2|TRBJ2-3|TRBV7-9
ASSSWTSGTDTQY
>12|TRBD1|TRBJ2-7|TRBV7-9
ASSQGAGHYEQY
>13|.|TRBJ2-6|TRBV9
ASSAHDSGANVLT
>13|.|TRBJ2-3|TRBV12-3/TRBV12-4
ASSPEGYSTDTQY
>13|.|TRBJ2-7|TRBV7-9
ASSLKPADSGEQY
>13|.|TRBJ1-4|TRBV6-1
ASSVTQGGNEKLF
>13|TRBD1|TRBJ2-5|TRBV9
ASSAPGQLFETQY
>14|TRBD1|TRBJ2-1|TRBV29-1
SVEYREQGVYNEQF
>13|.|TRBJ2-5|TRBV11-2
ASSSAGQRRETQY
>12|TRBD1|TRBJ1-6|TRBV10-3
AIRRDRSNSPLH
>13|TRBD1|TRBJ2-2|TRBV19
ASNPGQGDTGELF
>11|.|TRBJ1-1|TRBV29-1
SSDRDPGTEAF
>12|.|TRBJ2-4|TRBV20-1
SARGQLAKNIQY
>13|.|TRBJ1-6|TRBV10-3
AISKSTGSNSPLH
>13|TRBD1|TRBJ2-3|TRBV28
ASSKGTGGPGTQY
>10|.|TRBJ2-7|TRBV29-1
SVRVLGSEQY
>11|.|TRBJ2-1|TRBV5-1
ASTEDPCNEQF
>10|.|TRBJ1-1|TRBV12-3/TRBV12-4
ASSPRSLEAF
>12|TRBD2|TRBJ2-7|TRBV13
ASSLGAGGNEQY
>15|.|TRBJ2-2|TRBV4-3
ASSQDSPGRMPGELF
>11|.|.|TRBV7-2
ASSLVYGNEQF